The clone carrying this TCR beta chain is labeled medium-sized. Its matching antigen is unknown. The data were obtained in a study of CD8 T cells in ankylosing spondylitis. The CDR3 spans 12 residues. V gave up 3 bases and J gave up 8 bases, with 11 bases separating them. Germline lookup yields CDR1 SGDLS and CDR2 YYNGEE. Each CDR3 protein is one row after TCRdb ran MiXCR on the 5' RACE reads. The data contain about 10,000 distinct CDR3 sequences, 5% to 6.5% of them singletons. Study observations and caveats: Prior literature has documented some motif variants in synovial fluid and blood from reactive arthritis.

The chain is built from TRBV9 and TRBJ1-2; weak D call: TRBD1 (6 bases). The sequence derives from a female donor with ankylosing spondylitis or in good health (not recorded which). The sample taken for sequencing was blood, either unsorted or a sorted T cell fraction (not recorded which). The CDR3 DNA follows: TGTGCCAGCAGCGAGGACAGTGGCGGCTACACCTTC. It translates to CASSEDSGGYTF. Combining the CDR3 with reference TRBV9 and TRBJ1-2 gives the whole variable domain DSGVTQTPKHLITATGQRVTLRCSPRSGDLSVYWYQQSLDQGLQFLIQYYNGEERAKGNILERFSAQQFPDLHSELNLSSLELGDSALYFCASSEDSGGYTFGSGTRLTVV.